This T cell receptor (beta chain) is drawn from a study of cytomegalovirus exposure and HLA in healthy donors. The germline gives CDR1 MNHEY, CDR2 SMNVEV (reference sequence). Trimming cost V 0 bases and J 7 bases; bases outside gene matches: 6. The CDR3 has 15 amino acids. Concerning this clone itself: The target antigen is unknown.

The method was immunoSEQ multiplex PCR; TCRdb's version includes in-frame clones alone and lacks a portion of them. The top ten hold 0.7% to 0.85% of the sample, which has about 340,000 clones, approximately 90% seen once. Study-level results: Reportedly, cytomegalovirus status was diagnosed with high sensitivity and specificity. Cytomegalovirus association was assigned to over 150 TCR beta chains.

The donors were in the approximately 110-subject validation cohort; that cohort was separate from the roughly 700-subject first cohort. This receptor was identified in a woman under 30 in good health and CMV-seronegative. Specimen: PBMCs. The rearrangement joins TRBV27 to TRBJ1-5; 7 bases are a match to TRBD1. CDR3 amino acids: CASSLSRGPQQPQHF. CDR3 bases: TGTGCCAGCAGTTTATCTAGGGGGCCCCAGCAGCCCCAGCATTTT.